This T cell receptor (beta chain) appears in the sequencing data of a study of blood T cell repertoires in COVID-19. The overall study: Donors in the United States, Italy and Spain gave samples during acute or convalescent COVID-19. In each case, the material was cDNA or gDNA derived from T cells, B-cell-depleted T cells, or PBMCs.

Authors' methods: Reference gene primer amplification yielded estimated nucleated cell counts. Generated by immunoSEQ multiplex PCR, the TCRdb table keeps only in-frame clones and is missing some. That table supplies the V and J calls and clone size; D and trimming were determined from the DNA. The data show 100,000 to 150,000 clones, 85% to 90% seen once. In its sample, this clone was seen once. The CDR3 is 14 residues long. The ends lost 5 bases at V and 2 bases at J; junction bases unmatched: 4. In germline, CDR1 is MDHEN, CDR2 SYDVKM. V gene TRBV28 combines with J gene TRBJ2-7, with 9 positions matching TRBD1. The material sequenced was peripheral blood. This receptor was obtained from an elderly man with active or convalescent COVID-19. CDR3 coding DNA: TGTGCCAGCAGTGGGACAGGGTGGACCTACGAGCAGTACTTC. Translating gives CASSGTGWTYEQYF.